In this sample, the clone carrying this TCR beta chain turned up many times. These data originate in a study of early T cells in non-severe SARS-CoV-2 infection. MiXCR, applied by TCRdb to the 5' RACE reads, yields one record per CDR3 protein. The sample contains more than 75,000 distinct CDR3 sequences, approximately 13% of which appear only once. CDR1 is SQVTM, CDR2 ANQGSEA, per germline. Trimming removed 5 bases from V and 4 bases from J, with 14 bases in between. This CDR3 comprises 13 residues. The sample was whole blood. This chain joins TRBV29-1 and TRBJ1-1, with D unresolved. This clonotype originated in an adult who was a healthcare worker with PCR-confirmed SARS-CoV-2 infection or an uninfected control (not recorded which). CDR3 in DNA: TGCAGCGTTCGTAGAGCTTTCGGCACTGAAGCTTTCTTT. Protein sequence: CSVRRAFGTEAFF.